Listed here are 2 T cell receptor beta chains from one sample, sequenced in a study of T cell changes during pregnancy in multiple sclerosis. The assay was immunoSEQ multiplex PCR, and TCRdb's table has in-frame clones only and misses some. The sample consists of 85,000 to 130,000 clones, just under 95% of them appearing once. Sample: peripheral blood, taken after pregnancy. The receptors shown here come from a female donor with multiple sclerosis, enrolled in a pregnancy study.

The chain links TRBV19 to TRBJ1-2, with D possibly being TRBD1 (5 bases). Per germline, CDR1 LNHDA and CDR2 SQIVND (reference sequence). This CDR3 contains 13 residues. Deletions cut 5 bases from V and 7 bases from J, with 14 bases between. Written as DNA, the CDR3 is TGTGCCAGTAGTGAGGGGAGGGATCCTGGCTACACCTTC. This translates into CASSEGRDPGYTF.

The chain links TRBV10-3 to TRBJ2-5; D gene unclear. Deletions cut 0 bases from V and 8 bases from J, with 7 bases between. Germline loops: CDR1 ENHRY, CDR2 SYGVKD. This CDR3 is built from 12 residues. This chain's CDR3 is CAISESEVTQYF. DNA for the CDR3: TGTGCCATCAGTGAGTCAGAGGTAACCCAGTACTTC.